This TCR beta chain comes out of a study of CD4 T cells in relation to SARS-CoV-2 and coronaviruses. CD4+ T cells from unexposed donors were obtained before the COVID-19 pandemic (2011-2018). The assay was immunoSEQ multiplex PCR, and TCRdb's table has in-frame clones only and misses some. The sample has 55,000 to 75,000 clones; about 89% are singletons. Germline CDR1 and CDR2: MDHEN and SYDVKM. J lost 0 bases, V lost 6 bases, and 11 bases had no gene match. This CDR3 spans 17 amino acids. Concerning this clone: Its antigen is as yet unknown.

Study findings and constraints: Culture-expanded clones reflect memory recall rather than primary priming during culture.

The origin of this receptor is a human donor in good health. The sequencing input was memory CD4+ T cells from PBMCs. The rearrangement joins TRBV28 to TRBJ2-1; 7 bases line up with TRBD2. CDR3 in DNA: TGTGCCAGCAGGGGTCGGGTAGCGGGCAGCTCCTACAATGAGCAGTTCTTC. Translation: CASRGRVAGSSYNEQFF.